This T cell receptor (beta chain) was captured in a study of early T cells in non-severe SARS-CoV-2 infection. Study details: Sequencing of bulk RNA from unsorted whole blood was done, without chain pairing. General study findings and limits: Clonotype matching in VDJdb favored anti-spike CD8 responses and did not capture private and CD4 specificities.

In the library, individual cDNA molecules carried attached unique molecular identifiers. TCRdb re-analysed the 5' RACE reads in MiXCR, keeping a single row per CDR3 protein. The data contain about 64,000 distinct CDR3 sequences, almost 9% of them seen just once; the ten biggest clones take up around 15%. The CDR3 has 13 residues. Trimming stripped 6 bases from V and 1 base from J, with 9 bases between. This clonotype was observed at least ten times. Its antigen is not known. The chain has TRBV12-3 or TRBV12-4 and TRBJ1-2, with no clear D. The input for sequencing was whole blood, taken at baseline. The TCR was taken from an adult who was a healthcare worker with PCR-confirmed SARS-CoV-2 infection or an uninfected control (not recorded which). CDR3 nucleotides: TGTGCCAGCAGACCCGGGGATAACTATGGCTACACCTTC. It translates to CASRPGDNYGYTF.